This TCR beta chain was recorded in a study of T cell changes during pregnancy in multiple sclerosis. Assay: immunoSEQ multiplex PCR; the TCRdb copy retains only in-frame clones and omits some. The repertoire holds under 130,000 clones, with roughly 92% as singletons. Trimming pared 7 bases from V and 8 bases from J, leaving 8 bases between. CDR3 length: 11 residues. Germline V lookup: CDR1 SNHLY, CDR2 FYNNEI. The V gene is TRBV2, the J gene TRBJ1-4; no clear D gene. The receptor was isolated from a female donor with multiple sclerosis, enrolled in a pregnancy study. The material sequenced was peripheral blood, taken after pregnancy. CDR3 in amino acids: CASKEEEKLFF. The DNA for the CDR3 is TGTGCCAGCAAAGAAGAGGAAAAACTGTTTTTT.